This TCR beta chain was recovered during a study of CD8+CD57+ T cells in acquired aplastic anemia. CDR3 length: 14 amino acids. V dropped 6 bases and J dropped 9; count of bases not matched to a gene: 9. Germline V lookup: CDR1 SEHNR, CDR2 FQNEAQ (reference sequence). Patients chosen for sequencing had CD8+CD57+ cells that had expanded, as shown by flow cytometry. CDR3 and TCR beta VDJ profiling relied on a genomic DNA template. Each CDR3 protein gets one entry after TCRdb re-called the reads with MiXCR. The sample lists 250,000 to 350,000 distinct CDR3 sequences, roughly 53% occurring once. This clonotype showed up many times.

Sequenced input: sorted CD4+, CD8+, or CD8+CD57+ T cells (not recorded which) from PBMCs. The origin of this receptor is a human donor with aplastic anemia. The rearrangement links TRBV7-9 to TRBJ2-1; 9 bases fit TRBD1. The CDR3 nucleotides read TGTGCCAGCAGTTTACAGGGGGCTCTTGGTGAGCAGTTCTTC. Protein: CASSLQGALGEQFF.